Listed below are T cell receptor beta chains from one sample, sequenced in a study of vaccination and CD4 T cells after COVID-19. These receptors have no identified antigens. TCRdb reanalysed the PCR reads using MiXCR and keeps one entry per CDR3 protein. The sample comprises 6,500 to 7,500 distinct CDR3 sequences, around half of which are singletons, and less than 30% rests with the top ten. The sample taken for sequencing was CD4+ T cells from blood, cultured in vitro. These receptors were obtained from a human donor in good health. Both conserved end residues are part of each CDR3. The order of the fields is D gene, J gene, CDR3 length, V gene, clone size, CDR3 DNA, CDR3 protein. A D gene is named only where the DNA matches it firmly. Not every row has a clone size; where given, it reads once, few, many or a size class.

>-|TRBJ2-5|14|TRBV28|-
TGTGCCAGCAGTCAAGGGGGGCGCACTGAGACCCAGTACTTC
CASSQGGRTETQYF
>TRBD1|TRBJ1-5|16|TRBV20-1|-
TGCAGTGCCGAACTAATCCCCAGGGGGCGAAATCAGCCCCAGCATTTT
CSAELIPRGRNQPQHF
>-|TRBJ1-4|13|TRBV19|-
TGTGCCAGTAGTTTAGGGGCCGGTGAAAAACTGTTTTTT
CASSLGAGEKLFF
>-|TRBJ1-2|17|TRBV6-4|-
TGTGCCAGCAGTGACTCTTCGCTGGGCCAGACCAAGACAGGCTACACCTTC
CASSDSSLGQTKTGYTF
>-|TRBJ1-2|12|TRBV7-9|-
TGTGCCAGCAGCTTAGGCCTGTATGGCTACACCTTC
CASSLGLYGYTF
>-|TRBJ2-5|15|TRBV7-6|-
TGTGCCAGCAGCGTAGCGGAGGCGGGTGTGGAGACCCAGTACTTC
CASSVAEAGVETQYF
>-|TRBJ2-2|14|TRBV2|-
TGTGCCAGCAGTCCGGACTCGAACACCGGGGAGCTGTTTTTT
CASSPDSNTGELFF
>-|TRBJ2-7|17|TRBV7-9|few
TGTGCCAGCAGCTTAGCGGGTCGGAGAGGGATGACCTACGAGCAGTACTTC
CASSLAGRRGMTYEQYF
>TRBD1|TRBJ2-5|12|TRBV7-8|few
TGTGCCATGGGACAGCCACACGAGACCCAGTACTTC
CAMGQPHETQYF
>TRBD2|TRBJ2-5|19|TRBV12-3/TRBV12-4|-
TGTGCCAGCAGTTTAGTTCTCAACACCAGACTAGCGGGGGCAGAGACCCAGTACTTC
CASSLVLNTRLAGAETQYF
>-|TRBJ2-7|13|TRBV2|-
TGTGCCAGCCGCCGGGACGGTACCTACGAGCAGTACTTC
CASRRDGTYEQYF
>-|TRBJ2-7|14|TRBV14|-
TGTGCCAGCAGCCACCGGACGGTGTCCTACGAGCAGTACTTC
CASSHRTVSYEQYF
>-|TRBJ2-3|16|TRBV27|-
TGTGCCAGCAGTCCAACGTTGACGGGCCGCTGGAATACGCAGTATTTT
CASSPTLTGRWNTQYF
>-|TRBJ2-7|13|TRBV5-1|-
TGCGCCAGCAGCGAGACCTGGTTGGGGGAGCAGTACTTC
CASSETWLGEQYF
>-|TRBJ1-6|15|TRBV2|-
TGTGCCAGCAGCACCGATCCGGGGTATAATTCACCCCTCCACTTT
CASSTDPGYNSPLHF
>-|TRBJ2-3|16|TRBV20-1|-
TGCAGTGCTAGTGACGGTTCGTCCAGTGTCACAGATACGCAGTATTTT
CSASDGSSSVTDTQYF
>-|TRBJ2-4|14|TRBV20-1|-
TGCAGTGCTAGAGATCATCAGGAGAAAAACATTCAGTACTTC
CSARDHQEKNIQYF
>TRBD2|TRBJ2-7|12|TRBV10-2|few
TGCGCCAGCCGGGGGGGGCCCTACGAGCAGTACTTC
CASRGGPYEQYF
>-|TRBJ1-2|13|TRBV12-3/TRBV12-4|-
TGTGCCAGCAGTCTCGCGCCAGTCTATGGCTACACCTTC
CASSLAPVYGYTF
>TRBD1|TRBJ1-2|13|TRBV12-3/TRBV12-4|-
TGTGCCAGCAGTCAACAGGGGAGCTATGGCTACACCTTC
CASSQQGSYGYTF
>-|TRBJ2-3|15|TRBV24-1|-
TGTGCCACCTCTCCTGAGGGGAGCCCTGCGGATACGCAGTATTTT
CATSPEGSPADTQYF
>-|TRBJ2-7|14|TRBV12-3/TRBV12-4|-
TGTGCCAGCAGTGAGACAGGAACCTACTACGAGCAGTACTTC
CASSETGTYYEQYF
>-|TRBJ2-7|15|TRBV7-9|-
TGTGCCAGCAGCTTCGAGACAGTAAGCTCCTACGAGCAGTACTTC
CASSFETVSSYEQYF
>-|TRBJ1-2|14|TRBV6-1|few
TGTGCCAGCAGTGAAGGCCCCTGGTCCTATGGCTACACCTTC
CASSEGPWSYGYTF
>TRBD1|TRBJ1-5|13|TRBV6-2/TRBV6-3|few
TGTGCCACCGGACAGGGGTTCAATCAGCCCCAGCATTTT
CATGQGFNQPQHF
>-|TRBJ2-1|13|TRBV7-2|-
TGTGCCAGCAGCTTAGTTGGGGGCAATGAGCAGTTCTTC
CASSLVGGNEQFF
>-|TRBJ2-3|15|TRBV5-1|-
TGCGCCAGCAGCCTCGGACTCGCAGTAGGAGATACGCAGTATTTT
CASSLGLAVGDTQYF
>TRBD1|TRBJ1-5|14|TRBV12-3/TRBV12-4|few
TGTGCCAGCAGCGAGACAGGGGGCAATCAGCCCCAGCATTTT
CASSETGGNQPQHF
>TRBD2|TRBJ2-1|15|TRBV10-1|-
TGCGCCAGCAGGGACCGACTAGCGGGGGACAATGAGCAGTTCTTC
CASRDRLAGDNEQFF
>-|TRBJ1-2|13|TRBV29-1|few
TGCAGCGTTGATCGTAACAGGAACTATGGCTACACCTTC
CSVDRNRNYGYTF
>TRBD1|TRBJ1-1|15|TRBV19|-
TGTGCCAGTAGTCCGACAGGGACGAAGGACACTGAAGCTTTCTTT
CASSPTGTKDTEAFF
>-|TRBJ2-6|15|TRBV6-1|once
TGTGCCAGCACTAGGTACCCGACTGGGGCCAACGTCCTGACTTTC
CASTRYPTGANVLTF
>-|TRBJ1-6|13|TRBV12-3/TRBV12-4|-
TGTGCCAGCAGTTTAGCGGTTCTTTCACCCCTCCACTTT
CASSLAVLSPLHF
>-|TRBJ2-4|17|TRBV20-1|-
TGCAGTGCTAGTTGGACAAAAGAGATCCTTGCCAAAAACATTCAGTACTTC
CSASWTKEILAKNIQYF
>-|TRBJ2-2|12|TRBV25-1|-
TGTGCCAGCAGCCTTAACACCGGGGAGCTGTTTTTT
CASSLNTGELFF
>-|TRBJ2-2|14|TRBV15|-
TGTGCCACCAGCGAGGGGCCCAACGGCGGGGAGCTGTTTTTT
CATSEGPNGGELFF
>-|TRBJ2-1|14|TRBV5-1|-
TGCGCCAGCAGCTTGGCCCTTAACTACAATGAGCAGTTCTTC
CASSLALNYNEQFF
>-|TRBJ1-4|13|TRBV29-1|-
TGCAGCGTTGGGACTCTCGGCGGAGAAAAACTGTTTTTT
CSVGTLGGEKLFF
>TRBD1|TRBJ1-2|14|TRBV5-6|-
TGTGCCAGCAGCTTGGGACAGGGATTGGGTGGCTACACCTTC
CASSLGQGLGGYTF
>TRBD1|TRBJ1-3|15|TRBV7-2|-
TGTGCCAGCAGCTTAAGGCCAGGGGGCAGGAACACCATATATTTT
CASSLRPGGRNTIYF
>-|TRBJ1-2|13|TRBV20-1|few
TGCAGTGCTAGGGAAGAATCGTTTAGTGGCTACACCTTC
CSAREESFSGYTF
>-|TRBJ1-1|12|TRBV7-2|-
TGTGCCAGCAGCGCGACGCGGGTTTCAGCTTTCTTT
CASSATRVSAFF
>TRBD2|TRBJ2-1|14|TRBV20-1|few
TGCAGTGCTGTATTAGCGGGAGGGTACAATGAGCAGTTCTTC
CSAVLAGGYNEQFF
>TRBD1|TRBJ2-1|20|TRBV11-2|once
TGTGCCAGCGGCCCCTTCCGGGACAGGGTCCCCCTCCGGTCTAGCTATGAGCAGTTCTTC
CASGPFRDRVPLRSSYEQFF
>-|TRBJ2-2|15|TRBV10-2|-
TGCGCCAGCAGTGAGTTAGGATCTCCCATCGGGGAGCTGTTTTTT
CASSELGSPIGELFF
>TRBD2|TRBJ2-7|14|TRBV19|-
TGTGCCAGTAGTAGAAGCGGGACCGCCTACGAGCAGTACTTC
CASSRSGTAYEQYF
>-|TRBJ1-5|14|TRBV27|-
TGTGCCAGCAGTACCCGACAGAACAATCAGCCCCAGCATTTT
CASSTRQNNQPQHF
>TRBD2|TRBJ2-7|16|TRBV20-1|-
TGCAGTGCTACCTCCCCAACTAGCCGCTCGGGGGGCGAGCAGTACTTC
CSATSPTSRSGGEQYF
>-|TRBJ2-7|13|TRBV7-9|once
TGTGCCAGCAGCTTAGGTGCCCAGCGGGAGCAGTACTTC
CASSLGAQREQYF
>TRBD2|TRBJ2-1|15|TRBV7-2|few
TGTGCCAGCAGCTTAGGCGGGGGACGGAGGTATGAGCAGTTCTTC
CASSLGGGRRYEQFF
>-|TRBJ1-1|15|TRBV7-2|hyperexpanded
TGTGCCAGCAGCTTAGGAGTCCTTTGGAACACTGAAGCTTTCTTT
CASSLGVLWNTEAFF
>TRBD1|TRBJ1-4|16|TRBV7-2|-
TGTGCCAGCAGCTTAGCGGGAGGGGGCGGGCATGAAAAACTGTTTTTT
CASSLAGGGGHEKLFF
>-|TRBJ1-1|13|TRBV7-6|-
TGTGCCAGCAGCGTCGGACAGAACACTGAAGCTTTCTTT
CASSVGQNTEAFF